One and the same sample provided the 18 T cell receptor beta chains below, sequenced in a study of shared clonotypes between healthy human individuals. Clones were sequenced by immunoSEQ multiplex PCR, and TCRdb holds only the in-frame ones, with some missing. This table holds 1.5 million to 2.5 million clones, about 95% found once. CD45RO-negative, CCR7-selected cells formed the naive CD8 fraction, which excluded terminally differentiated effector memory CD45RA+ cells. The sample taken for sequencing was naive CD8+ T cells sorted from blood. All receptors derive from a man between 18 and 35 years old in good health.

The chain employs TRBV6-5 and TRBJ2-5; 8 bases fit TRBD1. Germline values: CDR1 MNHEY, CDR2 SVGAGI. This CDR3 has 15 amino acids. V trimming: 6 bases; J trimming: 4 bases; junction bases outside the gene matches: 10. CDR3 sequence (DNA): TGTGCCAGCAGCTACGGACAGGGTTTGGTAGAGACCCAGTACTTC. Residues: CASSYGQGLVETQYF.

The chain uses TRBV2 and TRBJ2-1, with TRBD2 matching over 7 bases. Germline CDR1 reads SNHLY; CDR2 reads FYNNEI. CDR3 size: 16 residues. Trimming at V came to 1 base and at J to 0 bases, leaving 3 bases not matched to a gene. The CDR3 DNA is TGTGCCAGCAGTGAAGGGGACTATAGCTCCTACAATGAGCAGTTCTTC. Translating it yields CASSEGDYSSYNEQFF. Using reference TRBV2 and TRBJ2-1 for the parts outside the CDR3, the full variable domain is EPEVTQTPSHQVTQMGQEVILRCVPISNHLYFYWYRQILGQKVEFLVSFYNNEISEKSEIFDDQFSVERPDGSNFTLKIRSTKLEDSAMYFCASSEGDYSSYNEQFFGPGTRLTVL.

This chain connects TRBV5-1 to TRBJ2-1; 13 bases align to TRBD2. The germline V gene has CDR1 SGHRS and CDR2 YFSETQ. V lost 0 bases and J lost 5; bases outside the gene matches: 11. The CDR3 length is 19 residues. CDR3 residues: CASSLGALGLAGDHNEQFF. CDR3 nucleotide sequence: TGCGCCAGCAGCTTGGGAGCCCTAGGACTAGCGGGGGACCACAATGAGCAGTTCTTC.

The chain is built from TRBV19 and TRBJ1-5, with D unresolved. The V gene lost 5 bases and the J gene lost 2 bases, with 13 bases spanning the gap. The CDR3 consists of 15 residues. Germline loops: CDR1 LNHDA, CDR2 SQIVND (reference sequence). The CDR3 sequence is CASSSSPNGNQPQHF. CDR3 coding DNA: TGTGCCAGTAGTTCTTCCCCGAATGGCAATCAGCCCCAGCATTTT.

The count of this clone is one. The chain uses TRBV30 and TRBJ2-2; tentative D call: TRBD1 (5 bases). Trimming cost V 4 bases and J 10 bases, with 16 bases left between them. Germline V lookup: CDR1 GTSNPN, CDR2 SVGIG (reference sequence). This CDR3 is 13 amino acids long. In DNA, the CDR3 is TGTGCCTGGAATCCACAGGACGGCGTGGAGCTGTTTTTT. It encodes CAWNPQDGVELFF.

The rearrangement uses TRBV28 and TRBJ1-2; D gene unclear. CDR3 length equals 15 residues. Germline V gene lookup returns CDR1 MDHEN and CDR2 SYDVKM. Deletions cut 1 base from V and 3 bases from J, with 12 bases between. The CDR3 is CASSLSGMVDYGYTF. CDR3 coding DNA: TGTGCCAGCAGTTTATCGGGGATGGTTGACTATGGCTACACCTTC.

DNA for the CDR3: TGTGCCAGCAGCTTAGTCGCTAGCGGGAGTTATGAGCAGTTCTTC. As protein: CASSLVASGSYEQFF. The chain couples TRBV7-9 to TRBJ2-1; 10 bases agree with TRBD2. Germline values: CDR1 SEHNR, CDR2 FQNEAQ (reference sequence). The V segment lost 1 base and the J segment 8 bases; nucleotides outside the gene matches: 5. The CDR3 is made up of 15 amino acids.

This clone occurred a few times. Distinct nucleotide sequences in the sample also encode this CDR3. The CDR3 protein is CASSLAGDNSPLHF. Written as DNA, the CDR3 is TGTGCCAGCAGCTTAGCGGGGGATAATTCACCCCTCCACTTT. The chain couples TRBV7-6 to TRBJ1-6, with D possibly being TRBD1 (5 bases). CDR3 length: 14 amino acids. The V and J ends lost 0 bases and 5 bases respectively, with 5 bases between them. The V gene's germline CDR1 is SGHVS and CDR2 FNYEAQ. The whole variable domain, remainder taken from reference TRBV7-6 and TRBJ1-6, is GAGVSQSPRYKVTKRGQDVALRCDPISGHVSLYWYRQALGQGPEFLTYFNYEAQQDKSGLPNDRFSAERPEGSISTLTIQRTEQRDSAMYRCASSLAGDNSPLHFGNGTRLTVT.

This chain links TRBV29-1 with TRBJ2-1; D possibly matches TRBD1 or TRBD2 (5 bases each). CDR1 SQVTM and CDR2 ANQGSEA come from the germline V gene. V gave up 5 bases and J gave up 7 bases, with 21 bases separating them. The CDR3 has 15 amino acids. The CDR3 here is CSVFSGTPWGNEQFF. CDR3 DNA: TGCAGCGTTTTTTCCGGGACCCCCTGGGGGAATGAGCAGTTCTTC.

This chain connects TRBV4-3 to TRBJ2-4; 8 bases map to TRBD2. V dropped 0 bases and J dropped 5; count of bases not matched to a gene: 6. CDR3 length: 16 amino acids. Germline values: CDR1 LGHNA, CDR2 YSLEER. The CDR3 reads CASSQEISGTQNIQYF. CDR3 coding DNA: TGCGCCAGCAGCCAAGAAATTAGCGGGACCCAAAACATTCAGTACTTC.

As regards this clone: The same CDR3 also results from other DNA sequences found in this sample. The chain couples TRBV6-5 to TRBJ1-1; 7 bases align to TRBD1. CDR3 size: 15 residues. CDR1 and CDR2 from the germline V gene are MNHEY and SVGAGI. J lost 3 bases, V lost 0 bases, and 4 bases had no gene match. For the CDR3, the DNA is TGTGCCAGCAGTTACTCTACAGGGGCGGACACTGAAGCTTTCTTT. Its translation: CASSYSTGADTEAFF.

CDR3 DNA: TGCGCCAGCAGCCAAGACGGGACTAGCGGGGGGGCAGATACGCAGTATTTT. It codes for CASSQDGTSGGADTQYF. This chain joins TRBV4-1 and TRBJ2-3, with 16 positions matching TRBD2. Germline-derived CDR1 and CDR2 are MGHRA and YSYEKL. This CDR3 is built from 17 residues. With 0 bases clipped from V and 4 bases from J, the junction kept 1 base outside the gene matches.

This sequence joins TRBV7-9 and TRBJ2-3, with 11 nucleotides matching TRBD2. J lost 0 bases, V lost 2 bases, and 1 base had no gene match. The CDR3 length is 16 residues. CDR1 and CDR2 from the germline V gene are SEHNR and FQNEAQ (reference sequence). Here the CDR3 DNA reads TGTGCCAGCAGCTTAAGGACTAGCGGGAGCACAGATACGCAGTATTTT. Residues: CASSLRTSGSTDTQYF. The full variable domain, completed using reference TRBV7-9 and TRBJ2-3, is DTGVSQNPRHKITKRGQNVTFRCDPISEHNRLYWYRQTLGQGPEFLTYFQNEAQLEKSRLLSDRFSAERPKGSFSTLEIQRTEQGDSAMYLCASSLRTSGSTDTQYFGPGTRLTVL.

The chain combines TRBV11-2 with TRBJ2-7, with D possibly matching TRBD2 (6 bases). Per the germline V gene, CDR1 is SGHAT and CDR2 is FQNNGV. The length of the CDR3 is 14 residues. V gave up 0 bases and J gave up 4 bases, with 10 bases separating them. The CDR3 bases are TGTGCCAGCAGCTTAGATAGAGGGACTTACGAGCAGTACTTC. Its protein is CASSLDRGTYEQYF.

The V gene is TRBV4-1, the J gene TRBJ1-5; the D gene is possibly TRBD1 (6 bases). Trimming removed 1 base from V and 8 bases from J, with 15 bases in between. CDR3 length equals 15 residues. Germline V gives CDR1 MGHRA, CDR2 YSYEKL. The CDR3, as DNA: TGCGCCAGCAGCCAAGTATTGGGGGCTGGGGAGCCCCAGCATTTT. Residues: CASSQVLGAGEPQHF.

The V call is TRBV5-1, the J call TRBJ2-7; D is unclear. Germline V gene lookup returns CDR1 SGHRS and CDR2 YFSETQ. The CDR3 runs 15 residues. Trimming pared 4 bases from V and 3 bases from J, leaving 17 bases between. CDR3 bases: TGCGCCAGCAGCCTAGTGGAAGAGCTGAGCTACGAGCAGTACTTC. Residues: CASSLVEELSYEQYF.

The J gene is TRBJ1-1, the V gene TRBV5-1; unclear D gene. The CDR3 spans 13 residues. Germline CDR1 reads SGHRS; CDR2 reads YFSETQ. V was cut by 2 bases and J by 1 base, with 6 bases left in between. CDR3 coding DNA: TGCGCCAGCAGCTTTCGGGAGAACACTGAAGCTTTCTTT. Translation gives CASSFRENTEAFF.

The genes are TRBV12-5 and TRBJ2-5; possible D gene TRBD2, 6 bases. This CDR3 comprises 15 residues. Trimming removed 1 base from V and 2 bases from J, with 11 bases in between. Germline V gives CDR1 LGHNT, CDR2 FRNRAP. The CDR3 is CASGLAIAAQETQYF. The CDR3 nucleotides are TGTGCTAGTGGTTTGGCTATAGCGGCACAAGAGACCCAGTACTTC. The full variable domain, its missing parts supplied by reference TRBV12-5 and TRBJ2-5, is DARVTQTPRHKVTEMGQEVTMRCQPILGHNTVFWYRQTMMQGLELLAYFRNRAPLDDSGMPKDRFSAEMPDATLATLKIQPSEPRDSAVYFCASGLAIAAQETQYFGPGTRLLVL.